These 27 T cell receptor beta chains were all obtained from the same sample, sequenced in a study of glioma-infiltrating T cells after dendritic cell vaccination. Sequencing was performed with immunoSEQ multiplex PCR; in TCRdb, only in-frame clones are kept and a portion is missing. The sample contains 60,000 to 70,000 clones, approximately 85% of which appear only once. The source material was blood, sampled before dendritic cell vaccination. These receptors all come from a human donor with glioblastoma.

The chain combines TRBV7-2 with TRBJ2-7, with 7 bases matching TRBD2. Germline V lookup: CDR1 SGHTA, CDR2 FQGNSA. The V gene end was trimmed by 5 bases and the J gene end by 0 bases; junction bases not matched to a gene: 7. The CDR3 loop spans 15 amino acids. The CDR3: CASSRSGGDSYEQYF. In nucleotides, the CDR3 is TGTGCCAGCAGCCGGTCTGGGGGGGACTCCTACGAGCAGTACTTC.

The genes are TRBV19 and TRBJ1-5; D is unresolved. Germline CDR1 LNHDA, CDR2 SQIVND (reference sequence). The CDR3 sequence is 15 residues long. The V and J ends lost 1 base and 4 bases respectively, with 11 bases between them. The CDR3 region is CASSIASVSNQPQHF. The CDR3 DNA reads TGTGCCAGTAGTATAGCGTCAGTAAGTAATCAGCCCCAGCATTTT. The full variable domain, with the rest looked up from reference TRBV19 and TRBJ1-5, is DGGITQSPKYLFRKEGQNVTLSCEQNLNHDAMYWYRQDPGQGLRLIYYSQIVNDFQKGDIAEGYSVSREKKESFPLTVTSAQKNPTAFYLCASSIASVSNQPQHFGDGTRLSIL.

This rearrangement joins TRBV5-4 to TRBJ2-7; D perhaps matches TRBD1 (6 bases). V lost 0 bases to trimming and J lost 2 bases, with 9 bases between them. Per the germline V gene, CDR1 is SGHNT and CDR2 is YYREEE (reference sequence). CDR3 size: 14 residues. CDR3 nucleotides: TGTGCCAGCAGCTTGGGGGACATCCCCTACGAGCAGTACTTC. Amino acids: CASSLGDIPYEQYF.

The chain combines TRBV6-6 with TRBJ2-7; the match to TRBD1 covers 12 bases. J was trimmed by 6 bases and V by 6 bases; bases with no gene match: 12. The germline V gene encodes CDR1 MNHNY and CDR2 SVGAGI (reference sequence). The CDR3 contains 16 residues. The CDR3 nucleotides are TGTGCCAGCAGCGATATACCGGGACAGGGGGCCGGCGAGCAGTACTTC. It is translated as CASSDIPGQGAGEQYF.

The V gene is TRBV7-2, the J gene TRBJ2-2; 9 nucleotides line up with TRBD2. Trimming cost V 7 bases and J 4 bases; bases outside gene matches: 13. This CDR3 region has 17 residues. The germline CDR1 and CDR2 sequences are SGHTA and FQGNSA. The CDR3 loop reads CASITGPSGVGTGELFF. CDR3 coding DNA: TGTGCCAGCATTACGGGGCCTAGCGGGGTAGGCACCGGGGAGCTGTTTTTT.

The chain joins TRBV29-1 to TRBJ2-1; TRBD1 aligns across 8 bases. Losses at the gene ends were 2 bases for V and 6 bases for J; bases not matched to a gene: 6. The CDR3 length is 14 residues. Germline V gene lookup returns CDR1 SQVTM and CDR2 ANQGSEA. CDR3 in amino acids: CSVESQGAFNEQFF. CDR3 DNA: TGCAGCGTTGAATCCCAGGGGGCCTTCAATGAGCAGTTCTTC.

The V call is TRBV5-6, the J call TRBJ1-1; D unclear. Germline V gives CDR1 SGHDT, CDR2 YYEEEE. Trimming took off 5 bases at V and 6 bases at J, with 14 bases between the two ends. The CDR3 extends over 13 amino acids. This CDR3 is CASSFQSQAEAFF. CDR3 DNA sequence: TGTGCCAGCAGTTTCCAATCCCAGGCTGAAGCTTTCTTT.

The chain couples TRBV6-5 to TRBJ1-4; D is perhaps TRBD1 (6 bases). The germline CDR1 and CDR2 sequences are MNHEY and SVGAGI. V gave up 6 bases and J gave up 7 bases, with 18 bases separating them. The CDR3 sequence is 15 residues long. The CDR3 DNA reads TGTGCCAGCAGCCGATCCTCAGGGGTAGTTGAAAAACTGTTTTTT. Residues: CASSRSSGVVEKLFF.

The rearrangement uses TRBV18 and TRBJ2-7, with D possibly TRBD1 on 6 matching bases. Trimming took 3 bases from V and 3 from J, leaving 12 bases between them. The CDR3 consists of 14 residues. The V gene's germline CDR1 is KGHSH and CDR2 LQKENI. CDR3 amino acids: CASSPGQSLYEQYF. The CDR3, as DNA: TGTGCCAGCTCACCCGGACAGTCCCTCTACGAGCAGTACTTC.

The DNA for the CDR3 is TGTGCCAGCAGTTTCTGGGGGACTTACGAGCAGTACTTC. The encoded protein is CASSFWGTYEQYF. V and J are TRBV27 and TRBJ2-7, with D tentatively TRBD2 (6 bases). The germline gives CDR1 MNHEY, CDR2 SMNVEV (reference sequence). The CDR3 consists of 13 residues. V gave up 3 bases and J gave up 4 bases, with 10 bases separating them.

The CDR3 DNA is TGTGCCAGCAGTTTATCAAGGGCAGGGGGCGGCTACGAGCAGTACTTC. This translates into CASSLSRAGGGYEQYF. The chain is built from TRBV27 and TRBJ2-7; 8 bases are a match to TRBD1. This CDR3 is 16 amino acids long. Unmatched junction bases numbered 7, after V lost 0 bases and J lost 3 bases. In germline, CDR1 is MNHEY, CDR2 SMNVEV (reference sequence).

The chain links TRBV19 to TRBJ1-6, with D possibly being TRBD1 (5 bases). Germline CDR1 LNHDA, CDR2 SQIVND (reference sequence). The CDR3 spans 17 residues. The ends were cut back, 4 bases at V and 10 bases at J, with 23 bases in the middle. CDR3 nucleotide sequence: TGTGCCAGTAGTACCAGACATACAGGTCTCAAGGAATCACCCCTCCACTTT. Its translation: CASSTRHTGLKESPLHF.

The chain links TRBV19 to TRBJ2-3, with 7 bases that match TRBD1. V trimming: 5 bases; J trimming: 0 bases; junction bases outside the gene matches: 2. Germline assignment: CDR1 LNHDA and CDR2 SQIVND (reference sequence). The CDR3 has 14 residues. The CDR3 DNA sequence: TGTGCCAGTAGTGGACAGGTTAGCACAGATACGCAGTATTTT. Translating gives CASSGQVSTDTQYF.

This rearrangement joins TRBV2 to TRBJ2-1, with D perhaps matching TRBD1 (6 bases). There are 13 residues in the CDR3. CDR1 is SNHLY and CDR2 is FYNNEI in the germline V gene. Between the trimmed V and J ends, which lost 8 bases and 6 bases, there was a span of 14 bases. The CDR3 DNA reads TGTGCCAGCCCGGACAGAGGGAGCAATGAGCAGTTCTTC. This codes for CASPDRGSNEQFF.

The chain joins TRBV5-1 to TRBJ2-7; TRBD1 matches 8 bases. V gave up 4 bases and J gave up 0 bases; unmatched junction bases: 9. CDR3 length: 16 amino acids. Germline lookup yields CDR1 SGHRS and CDR2 YFSETQ. The CDR3 nucleotides read TGCGCCAGCAGCCAAGTAATGACAGGGGCCTCCTACGAGCAGTACTTC. This encodes CASSQVMTGASYEQYF.

V is TRBV19 and J is TRBJ1-2; D might be TRBD1 (5 bases). The CDR3 totals 14 residues. Germline V lookup: CDR1 LNHDA, CDR2 SQIVND (reference sequence). The V gene lost 4 bases and the J gene lost 4 bases, with 13 bases spanning the gap. The CDR3 sequence is CASSTSGRGYGYTF. CDR3 sequence (DNA): TGTGCCAGTAGTACGTCAGGGCGGGGCTATGGCTACACCTTC.

The CDR3 coding sequence is TGTGCCAGCTCCCACGCAGGTGGGGCCAACGTCCTGACTTTC. The encoded protein is CASSHAGGANVLTF. This chain uses TRBV18 with TRBJ2-6, with D uncertain. The V gene lost 6 bases and the J gene lost 3 bases, with 9 bases spanning the gap. Germline V gives CDR1 KGHSH, CDR2 LQKENI. The CDR3 consists of 14 residues.

A few counts support this clone. V gene TRBV18 combines with J gene TRBJ1-6; D possibly corresponds to TRBD1 (5 bases). Germline V lookup: CDR1 KGHSH, CDR2 LQKENI. The CDR3 covers 16 residues. Trimming left V 1 base short and J 8 bases short, with 15 bases between. This CDR3 is CASSPLRGGRDSPLHF. In DNA form, the CDR3 reads TGTGCCAGCTCACCACTTAGGGGCGGTAGGGATTCACCCCTCCACTTT. Using reference TRBV18 and TRBJ1-6 for the parts outside the CDR3, the full variable domain is NAGVMQNPRHLVRRRGQEARLRCSPMKGHSHVYWYRQLPEEGLKFMVYLQKENIIDESGMPKERFSAEFPKEGPSILRIQQVVRGDSAAYFCASSPLRGGRDSPLHFGNGTRLTVT.

The chain joins TRBV7-9 to TRBJ2-5; 10 nucleotides agree with TRBD1. The end of the DNA aligns better with TRBJ2-7, so the J call may be wrong. The CDR3 is made up of 14 amino acids. CDR1 is SEHNR and CDR2 is FQNEAQ in the germline V gene (reference sequence). DNA of the CDR3: TGTGCCAGCTCCCGGGACAGGGGTTCCTACGAGCAGTACTTC. This sequence encodes CASSRDRGSYEQYF.

The V call is TRBV11-2, the J call TRBJ1-1, with 7 bases fitting TRBD1. V shed 2 bases, J shed 10 bases, and the junction held 22 bases outside the gene matches. This CDR3 has 18 residues. Per germline, CDR1 SGHAT and CDR2 FQNNGV. The CDR3: CASSLNRGLSHQRTGAFF. The CDR3 nucleotides read TGTGCCAGCAGCTTAAACAGGGGCCTCAGCCATCAGAGGACGGGAGCTTTCTTT. The full variable domain, completed using reference TRBV11-2 and TRBJ1-1, is EAGVAQSPRYKIIEKRQSVAFWCNPISGHATLYWYQQILGQGPKLLIQFQNNGVVDDSQLPKDRFSAERLKGVDSTLKIQPAKLEDSAVYLCASSLNRGLSHQRTGAFFGQGTRLTVV.

The rearrangement links TRBV28 to TRBJ1-5; a weak D match, TRBD1 (6 bases). The germline CDR1 and CDR2 sequences are MDHEN and SYDVKM. Trimming removed 6 bases at V and 6 bases at J, with 15 bases between. CDR3 size: 14 residues. The CDR3, as DNA: TGTGCCAGCAGGCCGATCGGGGGGCGTCAGCCCCAGCATTTT. This codes for CASRPIGGRQPQHF.

The V gene is TRBV11-2, the J gene TRBJ2-7; the match to TRBD1 covers 7 bases. In germline, CDR1 is SGHAT, CDR2 FQNNGV. After removal of 3 bases from V and 0 bases from J, the junction contained 5 bases not matched to a gene. The CDR3 covers 15 residues. CDR3 nucleotides: TGTGCCAGCAGCTTCTTGACAGGGTACTCCTACGAGCAGTACTTC. It specifies CASSFLTGYSYEQYF.

The chain combines TRBV19 with TRBJ2-4; 8 nucleotides align to TRBD2. Unmatched junction bases numbered 5, after V lost 5 bases and J lost 5 bases. The CDR3 is 14 amino acids. Germline V gene sequence: CDR1 LNHDA, CDR2 SQIVND (reference sequence). In DNA, the CDR3 is TGTGCCAGTAGTCGCGGGGGGCCGCAAAACATTCAGTACTTC. This sequence encodes CASSRGGPQNIQYF.

The chain combines TRBV7-2 with TRBJ2-2; D unresolved. The CDR3 spans 16 residues. V was clipped by 5 bases and J by 2 bases, with 15 bases between them. Germline loops: CDR1 SGHTA, CDR2 FQGNSA. CDR3 sequence (DNA): TGTGCCAGCAGCCCGCCGAGCGCCCGCAACACCGGGGAGCTGTTTTTT. Translated, it gives CASSPPSARNTGELFF.

This chain connects TRBV5-1 to TRBJ2-5; perhaps TRBD2 as D (6 bases). The J call is doubtful: the DNA matches TRBJ2-7 better. There are 18 residues in the CDR3. The germline V gene encodes CDR1 SGHRS and CDR2 YFSETQ. CDR3 in amino acids: CASSLAGGGQSTPYEQYF. As DNA, the CDR3 is TGCGCCAGCAGCTTGGCCGGAGGAGGGCAGTCAACCCCCTACGAGCAGTACTTC.

This chain joins TRBV5-4 and TRBJ1-2; D uncertain. Germline CDR1 reads SGHNT; CDR2 reads YYREEE (reference sequence). CDR3 length equals 13 residues. The ends were cut back, 0 bases at V and 3 bases at J, with 6 bases in the middle. This CDR3 reads CASSLGGDYGYTF. CDR3 nucleotide sequence: TGTGCCAGCAGCTTGGGGGGAGACTATGGCTACACCTTC.

The rearrangement joins TRBV6-6 to TRBJ2-2; weak D call: TRBD1 (6 bases). CDR1 is MNHNY and CDR2 is SVGAGI in the germline V gene (reference sequence). The CDR3 has 15 amino acids. V was clipped by 5 bases and J by 3 bases, with 13 bases between them. The CDR3 coding sequence is TGTGCCAGCAGTCCCCGACAGGCCTACACCGGGGAGCTGTTTTTT. Encoded protein: CASSPRQAYTGELFF.